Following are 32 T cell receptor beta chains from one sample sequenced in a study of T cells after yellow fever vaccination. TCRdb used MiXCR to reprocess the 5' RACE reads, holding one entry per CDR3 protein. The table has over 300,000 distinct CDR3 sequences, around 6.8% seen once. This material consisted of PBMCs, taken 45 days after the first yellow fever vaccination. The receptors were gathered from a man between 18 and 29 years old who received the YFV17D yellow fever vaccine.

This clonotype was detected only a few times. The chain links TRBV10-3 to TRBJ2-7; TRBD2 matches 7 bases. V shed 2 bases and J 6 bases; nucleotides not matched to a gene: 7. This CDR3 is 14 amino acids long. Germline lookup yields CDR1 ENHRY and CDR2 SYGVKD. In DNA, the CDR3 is TGTGCCATCAGTGAGGCTTTGGGGGGGGGCGAGCAGTACGTC. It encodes CAISEALGGGEQYV.

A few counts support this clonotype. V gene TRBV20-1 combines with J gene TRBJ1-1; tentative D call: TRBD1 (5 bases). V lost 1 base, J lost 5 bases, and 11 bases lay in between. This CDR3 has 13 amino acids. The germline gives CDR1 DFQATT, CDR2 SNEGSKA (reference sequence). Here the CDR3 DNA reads TGCAGTGCTAGAGGGACAATTTCGACTGAAGCTTTCTTT. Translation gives CSARGTISTEAFF.

CDR3 loop: CATSRAGVGTGELFF. CDR3 bases: TGTGCCACCAGCAGGGCGGGCGTCGGCACCGGGGAGCTGTTTTTT. The chain has TRBV15 and TRBJ2-2, with D tentatively TRBD2 (5 bases). This CDR3 contains 15 residues. V was trimmed by 3 bases and J by 4 bases, leaving 12 bases between them. Germline V gives CDR1 LNHNV, CDR2 YYDKDF (reference sequence). Variable domain in full (rest from reference TRBV15 and TRBJ2-2): DAMVIQNPRYQVTQFGKPVTLSCSQTLNHNVMYWYQQKSSQAPKLLFHYYDKDFNNEADTPDNFQSRRPNTSFCFLDIRSPGLGDTAMYLCATSRAGVGTGELFFGEGSRLTVL.

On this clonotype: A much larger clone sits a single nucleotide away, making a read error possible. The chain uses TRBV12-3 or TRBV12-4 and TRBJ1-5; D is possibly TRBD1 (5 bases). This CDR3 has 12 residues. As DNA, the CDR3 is TGTGCCAGCAGATCAGGGTATCAGCCCCAGCAATTT. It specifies CASRSGYQPQQF.

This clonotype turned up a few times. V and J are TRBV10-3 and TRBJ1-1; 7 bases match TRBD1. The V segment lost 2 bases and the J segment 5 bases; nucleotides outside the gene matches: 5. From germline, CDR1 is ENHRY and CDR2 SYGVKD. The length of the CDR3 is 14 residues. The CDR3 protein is CAISEGQVRTEAFF. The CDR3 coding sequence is TGTGCCATCAGTGAGGGACAGGTCCGTACTGAAGCTTTCTTT.

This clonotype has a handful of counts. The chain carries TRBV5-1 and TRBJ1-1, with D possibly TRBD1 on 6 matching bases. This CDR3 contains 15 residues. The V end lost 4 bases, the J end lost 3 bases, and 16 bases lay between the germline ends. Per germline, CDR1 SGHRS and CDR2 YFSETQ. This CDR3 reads CASSLARGGDTEAFF. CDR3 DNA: TGCGCCAGCAGCCTTGCCAGGGGCGGGGACACTGAAGCTTTCTTT.

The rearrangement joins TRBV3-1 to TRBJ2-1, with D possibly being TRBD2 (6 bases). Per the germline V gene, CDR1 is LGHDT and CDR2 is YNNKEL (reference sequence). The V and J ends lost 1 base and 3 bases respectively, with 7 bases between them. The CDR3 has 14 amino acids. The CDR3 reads CASSQVRGYNEQFF. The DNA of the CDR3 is TGTGCCAGCAGCCAAGTGCGGGGCTACAATGAGCAGTTCTTC.

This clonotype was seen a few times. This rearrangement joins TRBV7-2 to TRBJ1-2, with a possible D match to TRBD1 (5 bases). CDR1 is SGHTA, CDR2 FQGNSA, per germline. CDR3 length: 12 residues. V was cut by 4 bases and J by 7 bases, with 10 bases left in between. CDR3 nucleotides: TGTGCCAGCAGCTCCCAGGGATTTGGCTACACCTTC. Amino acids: CASSSQGFGYTF.

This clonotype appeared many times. CDR3 loop: CASSRTGVRTEAFF. CDR3 bases: TGTGCCAGCAGCCGAACAGGGGTTCGGACTGAAGCTTTCTTT. The rearrangement links TRBV7-8 to TRBJ1-1, with 7 bases that match TRBD1. V trimming: 5 bases; J trimming: 5 bases; junction bases outside the gene matches: 8. Per germline, CDR1 SGHVS and CDR2 FQNEAQ. This CDR3 has 14 residues.

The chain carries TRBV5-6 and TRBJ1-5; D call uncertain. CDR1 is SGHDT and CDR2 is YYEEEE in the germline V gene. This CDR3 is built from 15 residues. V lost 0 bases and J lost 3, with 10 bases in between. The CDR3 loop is CASSLAGRLNQPQHF. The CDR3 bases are TGTGCCAGCAGCTTGGCCGGCAGGCTCAATCAGCCCCAGCATTTT.

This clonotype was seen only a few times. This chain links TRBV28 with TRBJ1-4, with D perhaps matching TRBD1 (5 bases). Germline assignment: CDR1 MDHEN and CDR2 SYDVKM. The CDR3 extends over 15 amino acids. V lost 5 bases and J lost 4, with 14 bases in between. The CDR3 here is CASSTLGGGNEKLFF. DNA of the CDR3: TGTGCCAGCAGTACACTCGGTGGGGGTAATGAAAAACTGTTTTTT.

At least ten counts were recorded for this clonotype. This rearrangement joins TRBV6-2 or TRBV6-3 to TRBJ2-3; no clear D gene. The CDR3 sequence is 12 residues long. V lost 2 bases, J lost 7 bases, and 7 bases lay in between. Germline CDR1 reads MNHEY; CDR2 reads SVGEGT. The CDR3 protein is CASSYERNTQYF. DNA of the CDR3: TGTGCCAGCAGTTACGAACGGAATACGCAGTATTTT.

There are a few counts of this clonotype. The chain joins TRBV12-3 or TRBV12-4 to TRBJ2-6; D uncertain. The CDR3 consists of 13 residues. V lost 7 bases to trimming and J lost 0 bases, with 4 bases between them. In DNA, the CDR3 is TGTGCCAGCATCAACTCTGGGGCCAACGTCCTGACTTTC. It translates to CASINSGANVLTF.

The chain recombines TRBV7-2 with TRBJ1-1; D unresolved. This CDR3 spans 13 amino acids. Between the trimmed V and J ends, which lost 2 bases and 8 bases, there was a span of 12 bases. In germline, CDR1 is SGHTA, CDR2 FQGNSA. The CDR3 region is CASSLFLGSEAFF. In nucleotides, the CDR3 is TGTGCCAGCAGCTTATTCTTAGGTTCGGAAGCTTTCTTT.

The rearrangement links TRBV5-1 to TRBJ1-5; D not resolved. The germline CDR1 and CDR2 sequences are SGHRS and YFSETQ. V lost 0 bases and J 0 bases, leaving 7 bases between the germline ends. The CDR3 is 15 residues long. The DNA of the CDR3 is TGCGCCAGCAGCTTGGAAGGCCATAGCAATCAGCCCCAGCATTTT. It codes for CASSLEGHSNQPQHF.

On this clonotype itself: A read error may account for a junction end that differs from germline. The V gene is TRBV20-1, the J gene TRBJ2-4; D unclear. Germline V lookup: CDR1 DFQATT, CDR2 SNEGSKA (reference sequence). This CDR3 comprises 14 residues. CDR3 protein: CCAKHTLAKNIQYF. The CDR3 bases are TGCTGTGCTAAACACACACTAGCCAAAAACATTCAGTACTTC.

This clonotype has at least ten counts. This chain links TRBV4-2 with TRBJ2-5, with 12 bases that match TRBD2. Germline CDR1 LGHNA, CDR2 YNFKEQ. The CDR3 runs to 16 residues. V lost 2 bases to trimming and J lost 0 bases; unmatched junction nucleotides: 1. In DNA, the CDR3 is TGTGCCAGCAGCCAAAGACTAGCGGGGGACCAAGAGACCCAGTACTTC. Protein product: CASSQRLAGDQETQYF.

In nucleotides, the CDR3 is TGTGCCAGCAGCTTAGAGGGGCGGACTGAAGCTTTCTTT. Translation: CASSLEGRTEAFF. This chain links TRBV7-9 with TRBJ1-1; D may be TRBD1 (5 bases). The germline V gene has CDR1 SEHNR and CDR2 FQNEAQ (reference sequence). This CDR3 is 13 amino acids long. V was clipped by 1 base and J by 5 bases, with 8 bases between them.

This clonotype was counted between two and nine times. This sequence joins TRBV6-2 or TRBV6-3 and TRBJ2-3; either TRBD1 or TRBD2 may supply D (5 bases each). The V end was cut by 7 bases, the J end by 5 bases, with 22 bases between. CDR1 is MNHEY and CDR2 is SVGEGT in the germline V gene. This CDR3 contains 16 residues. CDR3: CASNHRDQPPGDTQYF. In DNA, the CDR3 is TGTGCCAGCAACCACCGGGACCAACCACCAGGAGATACGCAGTATTTT.

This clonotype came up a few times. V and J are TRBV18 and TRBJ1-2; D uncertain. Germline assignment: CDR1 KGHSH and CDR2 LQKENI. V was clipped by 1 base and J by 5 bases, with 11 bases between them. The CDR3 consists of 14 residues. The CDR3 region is CASSPRTVGYGYTF. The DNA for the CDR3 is TGTGCCAGCTCACCACGAACAGTCGGTTATGGCTACACCTTC. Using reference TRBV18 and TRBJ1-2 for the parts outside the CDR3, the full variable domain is NAGVMQNPRHLVRRRGQEARLRCSPMKGHSHVYWYRQLPEEGLKFMVYLQKENIIDESGMPKERFSAEFPKEGPSILRIQQVVRGDSAAYFCASSPRTVGYGYTFGSGTRLTVV.

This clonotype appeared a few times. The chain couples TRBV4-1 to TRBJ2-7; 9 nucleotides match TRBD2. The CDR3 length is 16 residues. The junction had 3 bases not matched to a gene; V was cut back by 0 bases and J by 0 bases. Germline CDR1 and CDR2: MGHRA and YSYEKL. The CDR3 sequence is CASSQEGAGGSYEQYF. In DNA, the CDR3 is TGCGCCAGCAGCCAAGAAGGAGCGGGGGGCTCCTACGAGCAGTACTTC.

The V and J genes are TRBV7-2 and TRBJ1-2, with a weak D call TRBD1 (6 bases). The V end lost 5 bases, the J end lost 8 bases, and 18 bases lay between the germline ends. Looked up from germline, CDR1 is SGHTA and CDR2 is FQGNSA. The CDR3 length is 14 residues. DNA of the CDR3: TGTGCCAGCAGCCCATCCACCGACAGGCAGGGCTACACCTTC. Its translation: CASSPSTDRQGYTF.

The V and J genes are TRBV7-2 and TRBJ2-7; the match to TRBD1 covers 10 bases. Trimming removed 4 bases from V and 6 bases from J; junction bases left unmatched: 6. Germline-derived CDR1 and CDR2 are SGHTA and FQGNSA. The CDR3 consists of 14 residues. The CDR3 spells CASSSGTGAGEQYF. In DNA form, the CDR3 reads TGTGCCAGCAGCTCCGGGACAGGGGCTGGCGAGCAGTACTTC.

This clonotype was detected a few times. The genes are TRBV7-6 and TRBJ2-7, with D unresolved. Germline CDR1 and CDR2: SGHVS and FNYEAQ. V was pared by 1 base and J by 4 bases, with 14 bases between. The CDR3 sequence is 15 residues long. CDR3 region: CASSLGSGGLYEQYF. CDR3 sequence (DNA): TGTGCCAGCAGCTTAGGTAGTGGTGGTCTGTACGAGCAGTACTTC.

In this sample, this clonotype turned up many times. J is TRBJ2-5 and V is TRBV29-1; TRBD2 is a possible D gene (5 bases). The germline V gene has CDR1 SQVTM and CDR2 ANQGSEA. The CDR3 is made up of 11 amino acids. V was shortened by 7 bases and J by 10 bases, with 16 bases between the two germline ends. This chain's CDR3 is CSGLLLGDQYF. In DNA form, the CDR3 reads TGCAGCGGACTACTGCTGGGCGACCAGTACTTC. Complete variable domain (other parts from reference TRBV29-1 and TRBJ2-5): SAVISQKPSRDICQRGTSLTIQCQVDSQVTMMFWYRQQPGQSLTLIATANQGSEATYESGFVIDKFPISRPNLTFSTLTVSNMSPEDSSIYLCSGLLLGDQYFGPGTRLLVL.

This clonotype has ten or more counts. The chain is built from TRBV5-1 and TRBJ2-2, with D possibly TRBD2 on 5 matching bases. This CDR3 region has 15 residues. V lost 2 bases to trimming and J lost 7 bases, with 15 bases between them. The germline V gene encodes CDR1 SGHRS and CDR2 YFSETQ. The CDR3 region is CASSLTSSEGGELFF. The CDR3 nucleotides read TGCGCCAGCAGCTTAACGAGCTCTGAGGGCGGGGAGCTGTTTTTT. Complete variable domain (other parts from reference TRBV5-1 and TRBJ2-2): KAGVTQTPRYLIKTRGQQVTLSCSPISGHRSVSWYQQTPGQGLQFLFEYFSETQRNKGNFPGRFSGRQFSNSRSEMNVSTLELGDSALYLCASSLTSSEGGELFFGEGSRLTVL.

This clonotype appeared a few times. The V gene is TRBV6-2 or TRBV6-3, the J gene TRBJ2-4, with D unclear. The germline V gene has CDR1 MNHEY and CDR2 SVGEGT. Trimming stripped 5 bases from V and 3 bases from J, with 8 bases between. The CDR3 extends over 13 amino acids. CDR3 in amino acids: CASSGQLKNIQYF. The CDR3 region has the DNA TGTGCCAGCAGTGGCCAGCTCAAAAACATTCAGTACTTC.

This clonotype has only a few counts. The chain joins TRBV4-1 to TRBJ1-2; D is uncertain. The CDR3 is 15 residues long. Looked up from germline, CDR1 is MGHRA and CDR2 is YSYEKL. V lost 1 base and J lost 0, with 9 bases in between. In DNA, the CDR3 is TGCGCCAGCAGCCAAGTGCAGGCCTCTAACTATGGCTACACCTTC. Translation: CASSQVQASNYGYTF.

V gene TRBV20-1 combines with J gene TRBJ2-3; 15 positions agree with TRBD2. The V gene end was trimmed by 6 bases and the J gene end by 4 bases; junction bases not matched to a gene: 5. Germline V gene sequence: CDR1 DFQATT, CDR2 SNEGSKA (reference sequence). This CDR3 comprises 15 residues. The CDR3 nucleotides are TGCAGTGCCGCGGGACTAGCGGGGGGTCCAGATACGCAGTATTTT. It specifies CSAAGLAGGPDTQYF.

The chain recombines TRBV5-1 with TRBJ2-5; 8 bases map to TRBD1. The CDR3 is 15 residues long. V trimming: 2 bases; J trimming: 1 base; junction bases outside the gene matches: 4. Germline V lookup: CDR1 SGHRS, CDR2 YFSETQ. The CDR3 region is CASSFDRGGQETQYF. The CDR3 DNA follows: TGCGCCAGCAGCTTTGACAGGGGAGGCCAAGAGACCCAGTACTTC.

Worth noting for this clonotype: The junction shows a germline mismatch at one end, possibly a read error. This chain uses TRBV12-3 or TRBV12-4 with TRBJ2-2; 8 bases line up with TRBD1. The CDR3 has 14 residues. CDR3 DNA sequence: TGTGCCAGCCGACGGACAGGGCGCACCGGGGAGCTGGTTTTT. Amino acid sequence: CASRRTGRTGELVF.

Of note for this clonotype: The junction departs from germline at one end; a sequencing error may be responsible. CDR3 DNA: TGTGCCAGCAGCCAAGTCGGGGGTAACTACGAGCAGAACTTC. It encodes CASSQVGGNYEQNF. The chain recombines TRBV14 with TRBJ2-7; possible D gene TRBD2, 6 bases. This CDR3 is 14 amino acids long. Looked up from germline, CDR1 is SGHDN and CDR2 is FVKESK.